These 20 T cell receptor beta chains share one sample of origin, sequenced in a study of technical replicates of blood from a handful of donors (dated by TCRdb to about 2017). Libraries were prepared through the immunoSEQ multiplex PCR assay. Imported from immuneACCESS, the table was reduced by TCRdb to in-frame sequences with V and J called. These copies leave out some clones; in studies compared against another copy, an unresolved V gene accounts for under half, and the cause of the remainder is not known. For this sample there are about 80,000 clones; nearly 95% appear just once. About 0.35% of the sample belongs to the ten largest clones. The specimen was T cells isolated from PBMCs. The receptors come from a human donor in good health.

This chain links TRBV27 with TRBJ1-1; a possible D gene is TRBD1 (5 bases). V was trimmed by 0 bases and J by 3 bases, leaving 11 bases between them. CDR3 size: 15 residues. Germline CDR1 MNHEY, CDR2 SMNVEV (reference sequence). CDR3 sequence: CASSLSDRPYTEAFF. CDR3 DNA sequence: TGTGCCAGCAGTTTATCAGACAGACCTTACACTGAAGCTTTCTTT.

The gene calls are TRBV10-2 and TRBJ2-4, with unresolved D. V dropped 0 bases and J dropped 9 bases, with 6 bases sitting between them. Germline loops: CDR1 WSHSY, CDR2 SAAADI. This CDR3 contains 12 residues. The CDR3 region has the DNA TGCGCCAGCAGTGAGTCCGGGTTCATTCAGTACTTC. It encodes CASSESGFIQYF.

This rearrangement joins TRBV7-3 to TRBJ2-1; D gene uncertain. The V gene lost 2 bases and the J gene lost 0 bases, with 8 bases spanning the gap. Germline CDR1 and CDR2: SGHTA and FQGTGA. This CDR3 is 15 amino acids long. CDR3 protein: CASSLDLSSYNEQFF. As DNA, the CDR3 is TGTGCCAGCAGCTTAGATTTGAGCTCCTACAATGAGCAGTTCTTC.

The J gene is TRBJ2-5, the V gene TRBV7-8; 10 nucleotides line up with TRBD2. In germline, CDR1 is SGHVS, CDR2 FQNEAQ. This CDR3 is 17 amino acids long. The ends lost 8 bases at V and 2 bases at J; junction bases unmatched: 14. The CDR3 loop is CASGERGLAGAQETQYF. In DNA form, the CDR3 reads TGTGCCAGCGGAGAACGCGGGCTAGCGGGAGCTCAAGAGACCCAGTACTTC.

The chain uses TRBV7-9 and TRBJ2-5; D not resolved. The germline gives CDR1 SEHNR, CDR2 FQNEAQ (reference sequence). Trimming left V 4 bases short and J 3 bases short, with 12 bases between. CDR3 size: 14 residues. CDR3 amino acids: CASSSWALEETQYF. The CDR3 coding sequence is TGTGCCAGCAGCTCGTGGGCCTTGGAAGAGACCCAGTACTTC.

This chain joins TRBV28 and TRBJ1-2, with D possibly matching TRBD1 (5 bases). The V gene lost 2 bases and the J gene lost 0 bases, with 7 bases spanning the gap. This CDR3 is 14 amino acids long. Germline V CDR1 and CDR2: MDHEN, SYDVKM. The CDR3 reads CASSLGATNYGYTF. Written as DNA, the CDR3 is TGTGCCAGCAGTTTAGGGGCTACTAACTATGGCTACACCTTC.

CDR3 protein: CASSYSRGLVTYEQYF. The CDR3 DNA sequence: TGTGCCAGCAGTTACTCGAGAGGGCTTGTTACCTACGAGCAGTACTTC. The chain employs TRBV6-5 and TRBJ2-7; tentative D call: TRBD2 (5 bases). Germline loops: CDR1 MNHEY, CDR2 SVGAGI. The ends were cut back, 0 bases at V and 2 bases at J, with 14 bases in the middle. The CDR3 runs to 16 residues.

The V call is TRBV6-6, the J call TRBJ2-7; D not certain. Germline lookup yields CDR1 MNHNY and CDR2 SVGAGI (reference sequence). The germline V and J ends were trimmed by 11 bases and 0 bases, with 11 bases remaining between them. The CDR3 totals 12 residues. CDR3 bases: TGTGCCGGGCAGGAATACTCCTACGAGCAGTACTTC. Its translation: CAGQEYSYEQYF.

This sequence joins TRBV4-3 and TRBJ2-1; D is uncertain. Trimming cost V 1 base and J 7 bases, with 8 bases left between them. The CDR3 runs 13 residues. Germline CDR1 is LGHNA and CDR2 is YSLEER. CDR3 sequence: CASSQAPGNEQFF. The CDR3 region has the DNA TGCGCCAGCAGCCAAGCTCCCGGGAATGAGCAGTTCTTC.

The chain has TRBV2 and TRBJ2-5, with 13 bases identical to TRBD2. This CDR3 spans 14 amino acids. Trimming at V came to 4 bases and at J to 6 bases, leaving 2 bases not matched to a gene. CDR1 and CDR2 (germline): SNHLY, FYNNEI. This chain's CDR3 is CASSGTSGSQTQYF. The CDR3 coding sequence is TGTGCCAGCAGTGGGACTAGCGGGAGCCAGACCCAGTACTTC.

The CDR3 DNA sequence: TGTGCCAGCAGCCCAAGACTCAGCTACGAGCAGTACTTC. Protein sequence: CASSPRLSYEQYF. The chain carries TRBV14 and TRBJ2-7; unclear D gene. Germline V gene data show CDR1 as SGHDN and CDR2 as FVKESK. Trimming took off 4 bases at V and 3 bases at J, with 10 bases between the two ends. This CDR3 contains 13 residues.

This rearrangement joins TRBV10-3 to TRBJ1-4, with D tentatively TRBD1 (6 bases). The CDR3 has 15 amino acids. Germline V gene data show CDR1 as ENHRY and CDR2 as SYGVKD. V lost 4 bases to trimming and J lost 0 bases, with 9 bases between them. The CDR3 here is CAISGRGATNEKLFF. The CDR3 DNA reads as TGTGCCATCAGTGGCAGGGGCGCAACTAATGAAAAACTGTTTTTT.

V gene TRBV7-4 combines with J gene TRBJ2-7; 8 bases fit TRBD2. The CDR3 totals 17 residues. The germline V gene encodes CDR1 SGHVT and CDR2 SQSDAQ. J gave up 3 bases and V 4 bases, and 14 bases lay outside the gene matches. The CDR3 is CASSSLAGGHLCYEQYF. In DNA form, the CDR3 reads TGTGCCAGCAGCTCCTTGGCGGGAGGCCACCTTTGCTACGAGCAGTACTTC.

The chain combines TRBV7-9 with TRBJ1-3, with 11 nucleotides matching TRBD1. The CDR3 sequence is 17 residues long. Germline CDR1 and CDR2: SEHNR and FQNEAQ (reference sequence). After removal of 5 bases from V and 3 bases from J, the junction contained 9 bases not matched to a gene. The CDR3 is CASSPYGTGGFGNTIYF. The CDR3 DNA follows: TGTGCCAGCAGCCCATATGGGACAGGGGGATTTGGAAACACCATATATTTT.

V is TRBV30 and J is TRBJ2-7; 8 bases are a match to TRBD1. Per the germline V gene, CDR1 is GTSNPN and CDR2 is SVGIG (reference sequence). The trim removed 0 bases at V and 4 bases at J, leaving 8 bases unmatched. The CDR3 sequence is 15 residues long. The CDR3, as DNA: TGTGCCTGGAGTGTGACGGACAGGGCGACTTACGAGCAGTACTTC. This translates into CAWSVTDRATYEQYF.

V is TRBV7-2 and J is TRBJ2-1; 13 bases match TRBD2. Germline loops: CDR1 SGHTA, CDR2 FQGNSA. J gave up 6 bases and V 2 bases, and 10 bases lay outside the gene matches. The CDR3 has 18 residues. As DNA, the CDR3 is TGTGCCAGCAGCTTACAGGGGGGGACTAGCGGGACGCTCAATGAGCAGTTCTTC. This sequence encodes CASSLQGGTSGTLNEQFF.

This clone was seen just once. The rearrangement links TRBV2 to TRBJ2-2, with D hard to call. There are 12 residues in the CDR3. Trimming stripped 7 bases from V and 5 bases from J, with 8 bases between. CDR1 is SNHLY and CDR2 is FYNNEI in the germline V gene. The CDR3 nucleotides are TGTGCCAGCATTCGGGTGACCGGGGAGCTGTTTTTT. It codes for CASIRVTGELFF.

The rearrangement links TRBV5-1 to TRBJ2-7; TRBD1 matches 10 bases. V trimming: 0 bases; J trimming: 5 bases; junction bases outside the gene matches: 5. Germline loops: CDR1 SGHRS, CDR2 YFSETQ. The CDR3 extends over 15 amino acids. CDR3 in amino acids: CASSLGQGALHEQYF. The CDR3 region has the DNA TGCGCCAGCAGCTTGGGACAGGGGGCACTCCACGAGCAGTACTTC.

The V and J genes are TRBV13 and TRBJ2-2; no clear D gene. This CDR3 is 19 amino acids long. V gave up 3 bases and J gave up 0 bases, with 20 bases separating them. Germline lookup yields CDR1 PRHDT and CDR2 FYEKMQ (reference sequence). CDR3 in amino acids: CASSFGPSHGRPNTGELFF. DNA for the CDR3: TGTGCCAGCAGCTTCGGCCCAAGCCATGGCAGGCCGAACACCGGGGAGCTGTTTTTT.

This clone occurred once. V is TRBV9 and J is TRBJ1-1; D gene unclear. This CDR3 is 13 amino acids long. The V and J ends lost 0 bases and 0 bases respectively, with 3 bases between them. CDR1 and CDR2 (germline): SGDLS, YYNGEE. The CDR3 protein is CASSVDLNTEAFF. The DNA for the CDR3 is TGTGCCAGCAGCGTAGACTTGAACACTGAAGCTTTCTTT.